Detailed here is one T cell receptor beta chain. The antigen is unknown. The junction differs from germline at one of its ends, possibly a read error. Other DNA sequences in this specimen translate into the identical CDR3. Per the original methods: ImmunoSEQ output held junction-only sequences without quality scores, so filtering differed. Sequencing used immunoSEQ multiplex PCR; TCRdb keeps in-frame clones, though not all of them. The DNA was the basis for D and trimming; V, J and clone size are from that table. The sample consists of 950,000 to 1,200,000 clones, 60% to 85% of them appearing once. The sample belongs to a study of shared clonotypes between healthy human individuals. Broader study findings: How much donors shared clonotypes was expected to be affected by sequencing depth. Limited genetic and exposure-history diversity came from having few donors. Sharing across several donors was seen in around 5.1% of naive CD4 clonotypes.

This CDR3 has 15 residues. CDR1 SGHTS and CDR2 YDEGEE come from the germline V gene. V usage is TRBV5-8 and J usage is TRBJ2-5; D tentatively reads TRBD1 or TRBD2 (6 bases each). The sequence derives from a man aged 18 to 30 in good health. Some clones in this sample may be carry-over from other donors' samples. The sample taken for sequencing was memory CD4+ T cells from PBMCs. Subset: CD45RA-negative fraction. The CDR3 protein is CASTQGVGGRETQYF. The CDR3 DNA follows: TGTGCTAGCACCCAGGGTGTGGGGGGCCGGGAGACCCAGTACTTC.